Listed here are 22 T cell receptor beta chains from one sample, sequenced in a study of shared clonotypes between healthy human individuals (dated by TCRdb to between 2020 and 2021). The library relied on the immunoSEQ multiplex PCR assay. The clones in this table, taken by TCRdb from immuneACCESS, are in-frame only. Not every clone is retained; where verified, under half of the shortfall comes from an unresolved V gene, and the cause of the rest is unknown. The sample includes about 990,000 clones, with around 82% observed a single time. Of the sample, 0.61% is held by the ten largest clones. Sequencing used memory CD4+ T cells from PBMCs. The sample's cell subset or site, from its label and the paper: CD45RA-negative fraction. Receptors originate from a young man in good health. Some clones in this sample may be carry-over from other donors' samples.

This clone has at least ten counts. This same CDR3 is encoded by further DNA sequences in the sample. J is TRBJ1-2 and V is TRBV28; 10 nucleotides line up with TRBD1. V shed 7 bases, J shed 8 bases, and the junction held 10 bases outside the gene matches. Germline values: CDR1 MDHEN, CDR2 SYDVKM. The CDR3 is 14 residues long. The CDR3 loop reads CASKERQGAQGYTF. The CDR3 DNA follows: TGTGCCAGCAAGGAACGACAGGGGGCTCAGGGCTACACCTTC.

Here the CDR3 reads CASSPNYEQYF. CDR3 nucleotide sequence: TGTGCCAGCAGCCCTAACTACGAGCAGTACTTC. This chain connects TRBV7-9 to TRBJ2-7, with D hard to call. Germline-derived CDR1 and CDR2 are SEHNR and FQNEAQ (reference sequence). This CDR3 is built from 11 residues. V shed 5 bases and J shed 3 bases, with 5 bases lying between them.

This chain's CDR3 is CAWSVRALGTGELFF. DNA for the CDR3: TGTGCCTGGAGTGTAAGGGCCCTGGGGACCGGGGAGCTGTTTTTT. V and J are TRBV30 and TRBJ2-2; D is ambiguous. This CDR3 spans 15 amino acids. V dropped 0 bases and J dropped 5 bases, with 13 bases sitting between them. Germline lookup yields CDR1 GTSNPN and CDR2 SVGIG (reference sequence).

The rearrangement uses TRBV15 and TRBJ1-2; D gene ambiguous. This CDR3 is built from 15 residues. V gave up 3 bases and J gave up 0 bases, with 11 bases separating them. Germline CDR1 reads LNHNV; CDR2 reads YYDKDF (reference sequence). The DNA of the CDR3 is TGTGCCACCAGCAGGGGAAAGGCCCCTAACTATGGCTACACCTTC. Amino acids: CATSRGKAPNYGYTF.

This chain joins TRBV7-8 and TRBJ1-1; 8 nucleotides match TRBD1. V trimming: 10 bases; J trimming: 4 bases; junction bases outside the gene matches: 23. The CDR3 is made up of 18 amino acids. CDR1 is SGHVS and CDR2 is FQNEAQ in the germline V gene. CDR3 in DNA: TGTGCCACCCGCAGGGGGCGGGGAAGGGTCGATCGTGGCACTGAAGCTTTCTTT. Protein sequence: CATRRGRGRVDRGTEAFF.

This chain uses TRBV28 with TRBJ1-1, with 7 nucleotides matching TRBD1. Per germline, CDR1 MDHEN and CDR2 SYDVKM. CDR3 length equals 15 residues. J gave up 1 base and V 2 bases, and 4 bases lay outside the gene matches. Here the CDR3 reads CASSLLPGGNTEAFF. The CDR3 DNA reads as TGTGCCAGCAGTTTACTTCCAGGGGGGAACACTGAAGCTTTCTTT.

This clone has just a few counts. The chain employs TRBV11-3 and TRBJ2-2; 9 positions agree with TRBD1. From germline, CDR1 is SGHNT and CDR2 YENEEA. The trim removed 5 bases at V and 5 bases at J, leaving 6 bases unmatched. The CDR3 totals 15 residues. The CDR3 loop is CASSRGQGWTGELFF. CDR3 bases: TGTGCCAGCAGCCGCGGACAGGGGTGGACCGGGGAGCTGTTTTTT. Full variable domain (remainder filled in from reference TRBV11-3 and TRBJ2-2): EAGVVQSPRYKIIEKKQPVAFWCNPISGHNTLYWYLQNLGQGPELLIRYENEEAVDDSQLPKDRFSAERLKGVDSTLKIQPAELGDSAVYLCASSRGQGWTGELFFGEGSRLTVL.

This chain connects TRBV6-1 to TRBJ2-7; 10 positions agree with TRBD1. Germline lookup yields CDR1 MNHNS and CDR2 SASEGT. V shed 4 bases and J 3 bases; nucleotides not matched to a gene: 0. The CDR3 has 13 residues. CDR3 DNA: TGTGCCAGCAGTGGGACAGGGGGCTACGAGCAGTACTTC. Protein sequence: CASSGTGGYEQYF.

This rearrangement joins TRBV6-1 to TRBJ2-1; TRBD1 agrees at 8 bases. The V gene end was trimmed by 5 bases and the J gene end by 8 bases; junction bases not matched to a gene: 5. The germline CDR1 and CDR2 sequences are MNHNS and SASEGT. CDR3 length equals 13 residues. CDR3 nucleotide sequence: TGTGCCAGCAGTAGACAACAGGGGGATGAGCAGTTCTTC. Translating it yields CASSRQQGDEQFF.

The V gene is TRBV4-1, the J gene TRBJ1-5, with TRBD1 identical over 10 bases. Germline trimming cut 4 bases from V and 2 bases from J; bases unmatched to any gene: 11. This CDR3 has 18 amino acids. The germline V gene encodes CDR1 MGHRA and CDR2 YSYEKL. The CDR3, as DNA: TGCGCCAGCAGCCTCCCGGGACAGGGGATAAGAGGCAATCAGCCCCAGCATTTT. This translates into CASSLPGQGIRGNQPQHF.

The chain's CDR3 is CASSRPEYEQFF. The CDR3, as DNA: TGTGCCAGCAGCCGCCCCGAGTATGAGCAGTTCTTC. This chain joins TRBV28 and TRBJ2-1; unclear D gene. The V gene lost 6 bases and the J gene lost 8 bases, with 11 bases spanning the gap. The CDR3 runs to 12 residues. Germline V CDR1 and CDR2: MDHEN, SYDVKM.

V is TRBV6-6 and J is TRBJ1-4, with D possibly matching TRBD1 (6 bases). CDR1 and CDR2 (germline): MNHNY, SVGAGI (reference sequence). Trimming removed 4 bases from V and 5 bases from J, with 17 bases in between. This CDR3 contains 16 residues. Here the CDR3 DNA reads TGTGCCAGCAGTTTGGGGCACGACAGGCGGAATGAAAAACTGTTTTTT. This translates into CASSLGHDRRNEKLFF.

The chain employs TRBV11-2 and TRBJ2-5; the match to TRBD1 covers 8 bases. The J segment lost 4 bases and the V segment lost 5 bases, leaving 6 bases of the junction unmatched. The CDR3 is made up of 14 amino acids. Germline lookup yields CDR1 SGHAT and CDR2 FQNNGV. The CDR3 reads CASSIRGRSETQYF. The CDR3 nucleotides are TGTGCCAGCAGCATCAGGGGGCGCTCAGAGACCCAGTACTTC.

This rearrangement joins TRBV7-6 to TRBJ2-1; maybe TRBD2 (6 bases). V was cut by 6 bases and J by 6 bases, with 15 bases left in between. There are 14 residues in the CDR3. Germline loops: CDR1 SGHVS, CDR2 FNYEAQ. The CDR3 nucleotides are TGTGCCAGCAGTCTTGAATTAGCGGTCAATGAGCAGTTCTTC. Translating gives CASSLELAVNEQFF.

The rearrangement links TRBV11-2 to TRBJ1-1, with D unresolved. The V and J ends lost 5 bases and 1 base respectively, with 11 bases between them. Germline V CDR1 and CDR2: SGHAT, FQNNGV. This CDR3 has 14 amino acids. DNA for the CDR3: TGTGCCAGCAGCCCAGAGAGAACGAACACTGAAGCTTTCTTT. Its protein product is CASSPERTNTEAFF.

This chain uses TRBV12-5 with TRBJ1-1; D is undetermined. Trimming cost V 4 bases and J 6 bases, with 12 bases left between them. Looked up from germline, CDR1 is LGHNT and CDR2 is FRNRAP. The CDR3 sequence is 13 residues long. CDR3 protein: CASGSGRSPEAFF. In DNA form, the CDR3 reads TGTGCTAGTGGTTCCGGGCGCTCCCCTGAAGCTTTCTTT.

The V gene is TRBV7-3, the J gene TRBJ2-3, with D uncertain. The CDR3 length is 14 residues. Germline V gene data show CDR1 as SGHTA and CDR2 as FQGTGA. Deletions cut 5 bases from V and 5 bases from J, with 14 bases between. CDR3 in amino acids: CASSPSRPEDTQYF. CDR3 nucleotides: TGTGCCAGCAGCCCCTCCCGACCCGAAGATACGCAGTATTTT.

The V call is TRBV9, the J call TRBJ2-7; tentative D call: TRBD1 (6 bases). Trimming stripped 4 bases from V and 1 base from J, with 21 bases between. This CDR3 has 17 amino acids. CDR1 is SGDLS and CDR2 is YYNGEE in the germline V gene. CDR3 DNA sequence: TGTGCCAGCAGCCCCCAAGGGGGACGGGGAGATTCCTACGAGCAGTACTTC. Its protein is CASSPQGGRGDSYEQYF.

The V and J genes are TRBV19 and TRBJ2-7; 9 positions agree with TRBD1. Germline assignment: CDR1 LNHDA and CDR2 SQIVND (reference sequence). V dropped 3 bases and J dropped 1; count of bases not matched to a gene: 4. The CDR3 contains 15 residues. This CDR3 reads CASSITGTGSYEQYF. The CDR3 region has the DNA TGTGCCAGTAGTATTACCGGGACAGGGTCCTACGAGCAGTACTTC.

The V call is TRBV7-2, the J call TRBJ2-5; D remains unclear. V was shortened by 0 bases and J by 5 bases, with 1 base between the two germline ends. The CDR3 sequence is 11 residues long. Germline V gene data show CDR1 as SGHTA and CDR2 as FQGNSA. CDR3 DNA sequence: TGTGCCAGCAGCTTAGCTGAGACCCAGTACTTC. Residues: CASSLAETQYF. Full variable domain (outside the CDR3, taken from reference TRBV7-2 and TRBJ2-5): GAGVSQSPSNKVTEKGKDVELRCDPISGHTALYWYRQSLGQGLEFLIYFQGNSAPDKSGLPSDRFSAERTGGSVSTLTIQRTQQEDSAVYLCASSLAETQYFGPGTRLLVL.

Points on this clone: A far larger clone is one base from this, pointing to a likely read error. The conserved final phenylalanine or tryptophan is absent from the CDR3, which likely points to a read error. CDR3 loop: CSVVPGGDFTEAFS. The CDR3 region has the DNA TGCAGCGTTGTACCGGGGGGCGATTTCACTGAAGCTTTCTCT. J is TRBJ1-1 and V is TRBV29-1; perhaps TRBD1 as D (6 bases). The germline V gene encodes CDR1 SQVTM and CDR2 ANQGSEA. V lost 4 bases and J 4 bases, leaving 16 bases between the germline ends. This CDR3 comprises 14 residues.

This sequence joins TRBV4-3 and TRBJ2-7, with D perhaps TRBD2 (6 bases). CDR3 size: 15 residues. The V end lost 2 bases, the J end lost 0 bases, and 11 bases lay between the germline ends. Germline values: CDR1 LGHNA, CDR2 YSLEER. CDR3 residues: CASSQQAGASYEQYF. CDR3 in DNA: TGCGCCAGCAGCCAACAAGCGGGCGCCTCCTACGAGCAGTACTTC.